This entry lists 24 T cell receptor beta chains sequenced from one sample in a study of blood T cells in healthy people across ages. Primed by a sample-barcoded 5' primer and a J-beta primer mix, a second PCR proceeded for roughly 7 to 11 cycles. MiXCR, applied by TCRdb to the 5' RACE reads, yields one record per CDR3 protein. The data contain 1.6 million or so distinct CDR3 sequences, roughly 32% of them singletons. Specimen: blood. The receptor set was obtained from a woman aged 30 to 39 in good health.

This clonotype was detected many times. CDR3 DNA sequence: TGTGCCAGCAGCCCCGGGACTAGCGGGATCAATGAGCAGTTCTTC. Translation: CASSPGTSGINEQFF. This chain uses TRBV27 with TRBJ2-1, with TRBD2 matching 13 bases. J was trimmed by 6 bases and V by 6 bases; bases with no gene match: 5. Germline V lookup: CDR1 MNHEY, CDR2 SMNVEV (reference sequence). The CDR3 spans 15 residues.

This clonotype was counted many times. Here the CDR3 reads CASSLGSLAGEQYF. The CDR3 bases are TGTGCCAGCAGCTTAGGCAGCCTTGCAGGCGAGCAGTACTTC. The chain is built from TRBV13 and TRBJ2-7, with D uncertain. CDR1 and CDR2 from the germline V gene are PRHDT and FYEKMQ (reference sequence). V shed 0 bases and J shed 6 bases, with 12 bases lying between them. This CDR3 has 14 residues.

CDR3 DNA sequence: TGTGCCAGCAGCCAACTTACACAGGTTCAAGCTAACTATGGCTACACCTTC. This translates into CASSQLTQVQANYGYTF. The chain couples TRBV9 to TRBJ1-2; a possible D gene is TRBD1 (5 bases). Trimming removed 4 bases from V and 0 bases from J, with 19 bases in between. CDR3 size: 17 residues. Germline CDR1 SGDLS, CDR2 YYNGEE.

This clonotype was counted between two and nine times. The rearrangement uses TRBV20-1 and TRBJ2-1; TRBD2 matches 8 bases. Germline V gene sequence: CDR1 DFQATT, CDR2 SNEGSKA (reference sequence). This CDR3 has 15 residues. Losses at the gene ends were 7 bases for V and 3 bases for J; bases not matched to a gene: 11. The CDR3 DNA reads TGCAGTGTTCCTCGTCAGCGGGGGTTCTACAATGAGCAGTTCTTC. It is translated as CSVPRQRGFYNEQFF.

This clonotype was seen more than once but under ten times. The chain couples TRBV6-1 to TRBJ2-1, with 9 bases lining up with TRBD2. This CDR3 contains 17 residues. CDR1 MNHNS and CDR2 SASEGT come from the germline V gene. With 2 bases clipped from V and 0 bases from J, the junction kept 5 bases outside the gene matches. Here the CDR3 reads CASSELAGRHSYNEQFF. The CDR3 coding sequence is TGTGCCAGCAGTGAACTAGCGGGACGTCACTCCTACAATGAGCAGTTCTTC.

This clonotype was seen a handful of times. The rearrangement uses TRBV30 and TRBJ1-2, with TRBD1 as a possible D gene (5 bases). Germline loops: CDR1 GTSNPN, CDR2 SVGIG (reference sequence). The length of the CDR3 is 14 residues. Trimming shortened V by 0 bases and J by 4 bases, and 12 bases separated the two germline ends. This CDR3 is CAWSVKGLGYGYTF. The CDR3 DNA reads TGTGCCTGGAGTGTTAAGGGACTTGGCTATGGCTACACCTTC.

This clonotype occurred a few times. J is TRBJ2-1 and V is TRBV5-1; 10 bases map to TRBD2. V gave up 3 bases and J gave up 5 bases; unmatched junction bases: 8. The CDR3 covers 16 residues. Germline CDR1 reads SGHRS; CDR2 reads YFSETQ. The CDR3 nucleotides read TGCGCCAGCAGCTCTCCGCTAGCGGGAGTGAACAATGAGCAGTTCTTC. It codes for CASSSPLAGVNNEQFF.

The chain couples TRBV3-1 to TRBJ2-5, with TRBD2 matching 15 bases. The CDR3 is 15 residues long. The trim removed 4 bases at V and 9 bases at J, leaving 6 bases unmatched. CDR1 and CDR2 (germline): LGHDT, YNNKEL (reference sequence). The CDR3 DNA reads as TGTGCCAGCAGCCCCCCTTGGACTAGCGGGGGGGCCCAGTACTTC. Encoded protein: CASSPPWTSGGAQYF.

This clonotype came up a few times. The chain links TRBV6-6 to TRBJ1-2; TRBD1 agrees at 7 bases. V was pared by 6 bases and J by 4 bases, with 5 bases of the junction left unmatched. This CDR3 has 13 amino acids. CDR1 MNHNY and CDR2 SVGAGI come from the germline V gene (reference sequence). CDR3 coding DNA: TGTGCCAGCAGGGACACAGGGGCCTATGGCTACACCTTC. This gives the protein CASRDTGAYGYTF.

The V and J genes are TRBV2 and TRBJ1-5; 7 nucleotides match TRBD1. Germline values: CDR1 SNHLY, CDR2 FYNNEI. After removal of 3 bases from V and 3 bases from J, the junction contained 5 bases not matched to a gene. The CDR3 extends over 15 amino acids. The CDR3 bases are TGTGCCAGCAGTGACCGGGGACAGCCCAATCAGCCCCAGCATTTT. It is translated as CASSDRGQPNQPQHF.

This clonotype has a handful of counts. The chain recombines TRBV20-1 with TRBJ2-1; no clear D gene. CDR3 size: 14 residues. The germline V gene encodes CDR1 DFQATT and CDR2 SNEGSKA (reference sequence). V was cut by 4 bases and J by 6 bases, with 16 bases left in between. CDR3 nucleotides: TGCAGTGCTACTTCTTGGCCAAAAAGCAATGAGCAGTTCTTC. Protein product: CSATSWPKSNEQFF.

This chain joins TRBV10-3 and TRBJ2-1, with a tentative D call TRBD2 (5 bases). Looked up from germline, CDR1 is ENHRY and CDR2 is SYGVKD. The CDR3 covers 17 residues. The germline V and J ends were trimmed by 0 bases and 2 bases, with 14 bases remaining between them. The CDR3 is CAISESTASRPYNEQFF. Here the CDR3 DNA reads TGTGCCATCAGTGAGTCGACGGCTAGCAGGCCCTACAATGAGCAGTTCTTC.

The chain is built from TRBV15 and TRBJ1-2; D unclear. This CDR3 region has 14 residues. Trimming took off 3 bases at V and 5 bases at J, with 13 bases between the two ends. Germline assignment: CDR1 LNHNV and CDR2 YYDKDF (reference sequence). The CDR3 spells CATSSPGFFYGYTF. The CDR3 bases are TGTGCCACCAGCAGCCCCGGATTCTTTTATGGCTACACCTTC.

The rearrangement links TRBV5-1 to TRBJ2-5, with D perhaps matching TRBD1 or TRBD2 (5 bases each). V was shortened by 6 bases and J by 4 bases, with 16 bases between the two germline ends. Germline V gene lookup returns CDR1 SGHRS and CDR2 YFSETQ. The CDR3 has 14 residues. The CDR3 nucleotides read TGCGCCAGCACCTACCGAGGGACGGTAGAGACCCAGTACTTC. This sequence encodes CASTYRGTVETQYF.

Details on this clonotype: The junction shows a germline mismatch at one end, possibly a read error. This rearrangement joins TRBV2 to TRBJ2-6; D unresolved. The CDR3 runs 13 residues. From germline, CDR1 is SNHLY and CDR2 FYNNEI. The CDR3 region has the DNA TGTGCCGGCAGTAGAGAGGGGGCCAACGTCCTGACTTTC. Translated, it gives CAGSREGANVLTF. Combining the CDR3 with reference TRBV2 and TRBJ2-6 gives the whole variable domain EPEVTQTPSHQVTQMGQEVILRCVPISNHLYFYWYRQILGQKVEFLVSFYNNEISEKSEIFDDQFSVERPDGSNFTLKIRSTKLEDSAMYFCAGSREGANVLTFGAGSRLTVL.

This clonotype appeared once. DNA of the CDR3: TGTGCCAGTAGTATGTGGGACACCTCTAACTATGGCTACACCTTC. This sequence encodes CASSMWDTSNYGYTF. The chain links TRBV19 to TRBJ1-2; D possibly corresponds to TRBD1 (6 bases). This CDR3 comprises 15 residues. The germline V gene has CDR1 LNHDA and CDR2 SQIVND (reference sequence). V gave up 3 bases and J gave up 0 bases, with 11 bases separating them.

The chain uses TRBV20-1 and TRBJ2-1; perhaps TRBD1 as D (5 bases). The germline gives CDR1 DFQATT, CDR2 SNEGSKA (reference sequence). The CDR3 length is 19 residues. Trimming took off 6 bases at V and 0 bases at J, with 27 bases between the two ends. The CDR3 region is CSAMAGAKIFLSSYNEQFF. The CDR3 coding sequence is TGCAGTGCCATGGCTGGGGCGAAAATCTTTCTAAGCTCCTACAATGAGCAGTTCTTC.

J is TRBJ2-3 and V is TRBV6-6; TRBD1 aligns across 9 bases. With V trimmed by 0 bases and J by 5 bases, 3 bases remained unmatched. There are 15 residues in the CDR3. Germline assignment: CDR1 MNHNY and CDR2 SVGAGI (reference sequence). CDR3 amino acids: CASSYSGQGIDTQYF. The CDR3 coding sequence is TGTGCCAGCAGTTACTCGGGACAGGGAATAGATACGCAGTATTTT.

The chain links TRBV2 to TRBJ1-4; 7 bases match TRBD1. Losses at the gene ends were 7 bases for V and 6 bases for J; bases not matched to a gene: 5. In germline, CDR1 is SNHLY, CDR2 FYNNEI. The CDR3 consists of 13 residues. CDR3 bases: TGTGCCAGCAACAGGGGACGGGATGAAAAACTGTTTTTT. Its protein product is CASNRGRDEKLFF. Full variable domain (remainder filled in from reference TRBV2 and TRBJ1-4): EPEVTQTPSHQVTQMGQEVILRCVPISNHLYFYWYRQILGQKVEFLVSFYNNEISEKSEIFDDQFSVERPDGSNFTLKIRSTKLEDSAMYFCASNRGRDEKLFFGSGTQLSVL.

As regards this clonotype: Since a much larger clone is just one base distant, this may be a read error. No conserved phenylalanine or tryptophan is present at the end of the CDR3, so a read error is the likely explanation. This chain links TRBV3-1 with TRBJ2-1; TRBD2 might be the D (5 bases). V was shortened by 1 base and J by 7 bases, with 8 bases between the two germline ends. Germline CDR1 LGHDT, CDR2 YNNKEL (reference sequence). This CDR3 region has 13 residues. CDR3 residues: CASSQVPGNEQFS. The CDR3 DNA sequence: TGTGCCAGCAGCCAAGTGCCGGGGAATGAGCAGTTCTCC.

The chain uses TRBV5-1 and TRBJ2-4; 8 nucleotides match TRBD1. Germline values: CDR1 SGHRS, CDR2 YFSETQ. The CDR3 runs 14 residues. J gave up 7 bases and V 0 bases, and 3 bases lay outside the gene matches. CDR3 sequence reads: CASSLGQGINIQYF. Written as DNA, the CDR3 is TGCGCCAGCAGCTTGGGACAGGGGATCAACATTCAGTACTTC.

The DNA for the CDR3 is TGTGCCAGCAACTCGGGTCCAGGAGAAGATACGCAGTATTTT. Its translation is CASNSGPGEDTQYF. The genes are TRBV6-1 and TRBJ2-3; unclear D gene. CDR3 length: 14 residues. Germline V lookup: CDR1 MNHNS, CDR2 SASEGT. V lost 7 bases to trimming and J lost 5 bases, with 16 bases between them.

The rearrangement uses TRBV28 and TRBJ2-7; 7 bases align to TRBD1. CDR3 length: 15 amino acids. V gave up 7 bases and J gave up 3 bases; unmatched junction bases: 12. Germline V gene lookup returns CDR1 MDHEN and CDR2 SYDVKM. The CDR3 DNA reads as TGTGCCAGCACCACCGGACAGGCGACCAGCTACGAGCAGTACTTC. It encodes CASTTGQATSYEQYF.

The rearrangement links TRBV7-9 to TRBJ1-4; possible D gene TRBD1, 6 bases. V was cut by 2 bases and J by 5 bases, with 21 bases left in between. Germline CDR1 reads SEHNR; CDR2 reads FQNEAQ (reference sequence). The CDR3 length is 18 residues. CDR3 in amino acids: CASSLSSERGAENEKLFF. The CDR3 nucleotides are TGTGCCAGCAGCTTATCATCTGAAAGGGGGGCGGAGAATGAAAAACTGTTTTTT.